A single sample gave rise to the 9 T cell receptor beta chains below, sequenced in a study of blood T cell repertoires in COVID-19. Clones were read by immunoSEQ multiplex PCR, and TCRdb kept only the in-frame ones, dropping some. The table lists 140,000 to 150,000 clones, roughly nine tenths of them singletons. Sequences were obtained from peripheral blood. These receptors all come from a human donor in a cohort sampled during active COVID-19.

The chain uses TRBV5-1 and TRBJ1-2, with D perhaps matching TRBD1 (6 bases). In germline, CDR1 is SGHRS, CDR2 YFSETQ. With 5 bases removed from V and 0 bases from J, the gap between germline ends came to 17 bases. The CDR3 extends over 16 amino acids. In DNA form, the CDR3 reads TGCGCCAGCAGTCACGGACAGACTTTAACTAACTATGGCTACACCTTC. Its translation: CASSHGQTLTNYGYTF.

The chain couples TRBV12-5 to TRBJ1-1; no definite D call. Germline CDR1 and CDR2: LGHNT and FRNRAP. CDR3 length: 11 residues. Trimming pared 5 bases from V and 3 bases from J, leaving 4 bases between. CDR3 sequence (DNA): TGTGCTAGTGGTCCAGACACTGAAGCTTTCTTT. Translating it yields CASGPDTEAFF.

This clone was seen once. This chain joins TRBV6-2 or TRBV6-3 and TRBJ1-5, with 11 bases that match TRBD1. V lost 4 bases and J lost 1; bases outside the gene matches: 3. Germline V lookup: CDR1 MNHEY, CDR2 SVGEGT. The CDR3 is 16 residues long. The DNA for the CDR3 is TGTGCCAGCAGTTTGGGGACAGGGGGAAGCAATCAGCCCCAGCATTTT. This translates into CASSLGTGGSNQPQHF.

The chain employs TRBV25-1 and TRBJ1-2; unclear D gene. The CDR3 extends over 12 amino acids. Germline CDR1 reads MGHDK; CDR2 reads SYGVNS. Trimming took 5 bases from V and 6 from J, leaving 10 bases between them. The CDR3 loop is CASSYGRNGYTF. The DNA of the CDR3 is TGTGCCAGCAGTTACGGGAGGAATGGCTACACCTTC.

This rearrangement joins TRBV7-8 to TRBJ2-6, with D maybe TRBD2 (5 bases). Trimming stripped 5 bases from V and 4 bases from J, with 12 bases between. The CDR3 is 15 amino acids. Germline V lookup: CDR1 SGHVS, CDR2 FQNEAQ. CDR3 nucleotide sequence: TGTGCCAGCAGCAACGGGGTCCCCGGGGCCAACGTCCTGACTTTC. This gives the protein CASSNGVPGANVLTF.

As DNA, the CDR3 is TGTGCCAGCAGCTCCGGGACAGAGAATCAGCCCCAGCATTTT. Encoded protein: CASSSGTENQPQHF. V usage is TRBV5-8 and J usage is TRBJ1-5, with TRBD1 matching 7 bases. The germline gives CDR1 SGHTS, CDR2 YDEGEE. Trimming took 3 bases from V and 4 from J; bases not matched to a gene: 4. CDR3 length equals 14 residues.

For the CDR3, the DNA is TGCGCCAGCAGCGCGGGACTAGGAGTTGATACGCAGTATTTT. Amino acids: CASSAGLGVDTQYF. V gene TRBV5-1 combines with J gene TRBJ2-3; 8 bases line up with TRBD2. Germline V lookup: CDR1 SGHRS, CDR2 YFSETQ. This CDR3 contains 14 residues. The V and J ends lost 4 bases and 6 bases, in that order; junction bases with no gene match: 7.

This chain links TRBV29-1 with TRBJ2-1; TRBD1 is a possible D gene (6 bases). V lost 2 bases and J lost 7, with 33 bases in between. CDR3 size: 20 residues. CDR1 SQVTM and CDR2 ANQGSEA come from the germline V gene. Here the CDR3 reads CSVEFDELKRGQGMGNEQFF. CDR3 nucleotides: TGCAGCGTTGAATTTGACGAACTAAAACGGGGTCAGGGGATGGGGAATGAGCAGTTCTTC.

The chain has TRBV7-6 and TRBJ2-7; 10 nucleotides agree with TRBD1. V shed 5 bases and J 5 bases; nucleotides not matched to a gene: 9. The CDR3 runs to 15 residues. Germline V gene data show CDR1 as SGHVS and CDR2 as FNYEAQ. The CDR3 spells CASSPTTGGANEQYF. Written as DNA, the CDR3 is TGTGCCAGCAGCCCAACGACAGGGGGCGCCAACGAGCAGTACTTC.